In its sample, the clone carrying this T cell receptor (beta chain) was seen a few times. This sample is drawn from a study of molecular identifiers for immune sequencing clone quantification. MiXCR was run by TCRdb on the PCR reads, yielding one entry per CDR3 protein. The sample carries 490,000 or so distinct CDR3 sequences, about 21% recorded once. Sequenced input: naive CD8+ T cells from blood, with Jurkat cell RNA spiked in. Subset noted: FACS-sorted CD8+CD4-CCR7+CD45RA+ naive T cells. The receptor's source is a human donor in good health. Some libraries in this study had Jurkat cell RNA spiked in.

The DNA of the CDR3 is TGTGCCAGCAGCCCAACAAGACAAGACACTGAAGCTTTCTTT. This sequence encodes CASSPTRQDTEAFF. The V gene is TRBV11-2, the J gene TRBJ1-1; D gene ambiguous. This CDR3 has 14 amino acids. V shed 5 bases and J shed 3 bases, with 13 bases lying between them. Germline V gives CDR1 SGHAT, CDR2 FQNNGV.